These T cell receptor beta chains were read from a single sample in a study of radiotherapy plus CTLA-4 blockade in lung cancer. The assay was immunoSEQ multiplex PCR, and TCRdb's table has in-frame clones only and misses some. The sample records tens of thousands of clones, around 74% being singletons. This material consisted of peripheral blood, taken from a patient treated with radiotherapy plus ipilimumab. The receptors were sampled from a human donor with non-small cell lung cancer whose response to radiotherapy plus ipilimumab could not be evaluated. CDR3s include the opening cysteine and the closing phenylalanine or tryptophan. Fields, in order: D gene, clone size, V gene, J gene, CDR3 DNA, CDR3 protein. A D gene is named only where the DNA matches it firmly. Not every row has a clone size; where given, it reads once, few, many or a size class.

>TRBD1|NA|TRBV29-1|TRBJ1-2
TGCAGCGTTGAAGAAGGGTCAGGGGGGTATGGCTACACCTTC
CSVEEGSGGYGYTF
>TRBD2|NA|TRBV6-1|TRBJ2-7
TGTGCCAGCAGTGAAGGCGCAGGGAGGGGAACCTACGAGCAGTACTTC
CASSEGAGRGTYEQYF
>NA|NA|TRBV21-1|TRBJ1-2
TGTGCCAGCAGCGCACTCACAGGGGGCGGATGCTATGGCTACACCTTC
CASSALTGGGCYGYTF
>NA|NA|TRBV27|TRBJ2-6
TGTGCCAGCAGTTTATGGGCCTCTGGGGCCAACGTCCTGACTTTC
CASSLWASGANVLTF
>NA|NA|TRBV5-1|TRBJ2-5
TGCGCCAGCAGCTTGAATCGGGGATACGAGACCCAGTACTTC
CASSLNRGYETQYF
>TRBD1|few|TRBV5-4|TRBJ1-3
TGTGCCAGCAGCCCGACAGGGGCTCCCTCTGGAAACACCATATATTTT
CASSPTGAPSGNTIYF
>NA|NA|TRBV7-3|TRBJ1-2
TGTGCCAGCAGCTCGGGACAAGCCGGTGGCTACACCTTC
CASSSGQAGGYTF
>TRBD1|many|TRBV2|TRBJ2-2
TGTGCCAGCCTTCTCCGGGACAGGGTATTTCCCGGGGAGCTGTTTTTT
CASLLRDRVFPGELFF
>TRBD1|NA|TRBV4-1|TRBJ2-4
TGCGCCAGCAGCCAAGATCTGGGACAGGGGGCCGGTGCCAAAAACATTCAGTACTTC
CASSQDLGQGAGAKNIQYF
>NA|NA|TRBV5-1|TRBJ2-7
TGCGCCAGCAGCTTGGACACCCCACCGATTGACGAGCAGTACTTC
CASSLDTPPIDEQYF
>TRBD1|NA|TRBV7-3|TRBJ1-1
TGTGCCAGCAGAGAGGACAGGGACACTGAAGCTTTCTTT
CASREDRDTEAFF
>NA|NA|TRBV4-3|TRBJ2-7
TGCGCCAGCAGCCAATATGGCGGGCCCTACGAGCAGTACTTC
CASSQYGGPYEQYF
>TRBD1|NA|TRBV4-2|TRBJ1-2
TGTGCCAGCAGCCAAGGGACAGGACACAACTATGGCTACACCTTC
CASSQGTGHNYGYTF
>NA|few|TRBV7-9|TRBJ2-7
TGTGCCAGCAGTTTCTCCTCCTTCTCCTACGAGCAGTACTTC
CASSFSSFSYEQYF
>TRBD1|few|TRBV6-1|TRBJ1-4
TGTGCCAGCAGGTCGGGACAGGGGTATGAAAAACTGTTTTTT
CASRSGQGYEKLFF
>TRBD1|NA|TRBV30|TRBJ1-2
TGTGCCTGGCGTGACAGGGGAGTGGGCTATGGCTACACCTTC
CAWRDRGVGYGYTF
>NA|NA|TRBV18|TRBJ2-1
TGTGCCAGCTCAGCCCCTGGGGCCTCCTACAATGAGCAGTTCTTC
CASSAPGASYNEQFF
>NA|NA|TRBV13|TRBJ1-1
TGTGCCAGCAGCAAGAGGCCAGGACTTACTGAAGCTTTCTTT
CASSKRPGLTEAFF
>NA|NA|TRBV28|TRBJ2-3
TGTGCCAGCAGCTCCCAGGCGTGGGGCGATACGCAGTATTTT
CASSSQAWGDTQYF
>NA|few|TRBV6-5|TRBJ1-5
TGTGCCAGCAGGGGGAGTTTAAATCAGCCCCAGCATTTT
CASRGSLNQPQHF
>NA|NA|TRBV12-2|TRBJ1-4
TGTGCAAGTCGCTTAGCGGGGACTGTGGGTGAAAAACTGTTTTTT
CASRLAGTVGEKLFF
>TRBD1|NA|TRBV5-6|TRBJ1-2
TGTGCCAGCAGCTCCCGTTCGACAGGGCGCTATGGCTACACCTTC
CASSSRSTGRYGYTF
>TRBD2|NA|TRBV28|TRBJ2-2
TGTGCCAGCAGTCCGCGGGGGTCCGGGGAGCTGTTTTTT
CASSPRGSGELFF
>NA|NA|TRBV4-2|TRBJ2-1
TGTGCCAGCAGCCAAGAAGGATCACAGTGGGAGCAGTTCTTC
CASSQEGSQWEQFF
>NA|NA|TRBV15|TRBJ1-2
TGTGCCACCAGCAGAGGCGGGGGTGACTATGGCTACACCTTC
CATSRGGGDYGYTF